This entry features one T cell receptor beta chain sequence. Its antigen specificity is not known. The sample holds no much larger clone one base away, and base qualities are not on file. This record belongs to a study of cytomegalovirus exposure and HLA in healthy donors listed by TCRdb under 2017. With respect to the entire study: According to an earlier analysis of around 600 of the donors, 150 million to 200 million T cells yielded 117 million unique TCR beta sequences and approximately 300 Gb of sequence data. To predict cytomegalovirus infection status, the study combined high-throughput TCR immunosequencing, statistical association of individual TCRs with disease status, and machine learning. An early release covering roughly 600 HLA-typed donors comprised about 300 gigabases of sequencing data and approximately 80 million unique TCR sequences. In a later analysis, previously published TCR beta repertoires from 500 to 750 donors were re-analyzed and high-resolution HLA genotyping was added so that TCR occurrence patterns could be studied. An earlier analysis of some 600 of the donors applied high-throughput TCR beta sequencing to assess whether each TCR beta V gene segment acted as functional or pseudogenic. The number of typed donors differed by locus: about 629-630 for A, B, C, DRB1 and DQB1; 522 for DQA1; 606 for DPA1; and about 450 for DPB1. Both class I and class II loci were covered by HLA typing, at four-digit resolution. The T cell repertoires of around 730 subjects were profiled by immunosequencing and related to cytomegalovirus serostatus. All discovery cohort repertoires had been generated on a single sequencing platform. Rather than drawing on any new phenotypic data, the later analysis identified candidate immune exposures from TCR beta sequences and the way those sequences occurred across donors. Along with the roughly 700-subject first cohort, a separate validation cohort of about 110 different subjects was used. The aim of the study was to test whether cataloging public T cell receptors could identify signatures of past pathogen exposure. On average, about 240,000 unique TCR beta nucleotide sequences were sequenced per donor among about 400 genotyped donors of the cohort, with 15% to 20% of those sequences being non-productive. Donor age, sex, ethnicity and CMV serostatus were compiled together with the repertoire data. Genome-wide SNP genotypes for about 55% of the 666 donors were used in a later genetic analysis, which treated that subset as a discovery cohort. Because of strong linkage in the cohort, a few DR-DQ haplotypes were treated as single units for association and clustering. The genetic ancestry cluster associated with self-reported Caucasian donors included 65% to 90% of the roughly 400 genotyped donors. The study at large found these results: CMV serostatus was the only immune exposure information available for the cohort. The authors suggested that the approach could potentially be extended to other disease states and immunological phenotypes. In a later genetic analysis, fewer N-insertions in productive TCRs were reported among donors in an Asian-associated ancestry cluster than the roughly 670-donor mean. A group of highly shared sequence variants was considered likely to be a technical artifact of the sequencing pipeline. Compared with equally common non-associated chains, HLA-associated TCR beta chains in a later analysis were more clonally expanded and had lower generation probabilities. The classifier was reported to diagnose cytomegalovirus status with high specificity and sensitivity in both the original and validation cohorts. Most CMV-associated TCR beta chains appeared to be HLA-restricted in a later analysis, and the HLA associations seemed to be driven largely by CMV exposure. Some IMGT-functional V segments, including TRBV6-2 and TRBV6-3, could not be distinguished by the 87-base-pair reads and were therefore excluded. Because HLA typing was missing for some donors at each locus, association tests included only the typed subset. Strong co-occurrence of HLA alleles, especially DR and DQ, made assigning TCR associations to individual alleles difficult. Specific HLA alleles were associated with more than 15,000 TCR beta sequences at a false discovery rate of 0.05 in a later analysis. Correlated functional status among segregating V segments might be attributable to linkage disequilibrium, but an unknown experimental factor could not be ruled out. Broadly in line with IMGT annotations, most TCR beta V segments showed up in productive rearrangements about 90% or about 30% of the time in an earlier analysis of approximately 600 of the donors. The study listed 150 to 200 TCR beta chains as associated with cytomegalovirus. The cohort was sequenced for TCR beta chains only, and without alpha or paired-chain data the features that could be detected were limited. V-gene and J-gene trimming of TCR beta chains was associated with a missense DCLRE1C variant in a later genetic analysis, and the association was replicated in an independent cohort. A further reported finding was that TCR beta sequences accurately predicted the HLA-A and HLA-B alleles for most subjects in the first cohort. Presence/absence analyses assumed roughly uniform sequencing depth across donors, an assumption that may not hold. A later analysis found that TCR association rates varied across HLA loci, with DRB1 alleles showing the most associated TCRs and HLA-C alleles the fewest. In vitro tests confirmed that a few of the cytomegalovirus-associated TCR beta chains recognize cytomegalovirus antigens. Across donors, most TCR sequences were observed very rarely, whereas some public TCRs were present in many individuals. Seventeen rarely observed V segments, including chromosome 9 orphons, were excluded from the earlier analysis of approximately 500 of the donors because counts were too low. In a later analysis, several top co-occurrence clusters were reported to appear linked to parvovirus B19, influenza, CMV and Epstein-Barr virus.

The cohort comprised around 700 healthy bone marrow donors. At the time of sampling, all cohort members were nominally healthy, though unrecorded immune exposures were likely present. The donor tested CMV seropositive, placing the donor among the approximately 310 seropositive members of the cohort. A peripheral blood sample was provided by each donor, and peripheral blood mononuclear cells were used for TCR beta sequencing. The Qiagen DNeasy Blood Extraction Kit was used to extract genomic DNA from the blood cell samples. Deletion took 4 bases off V and 1 base off J, with a span of 11 bases between the germline ends. From the germline V gene (reference sequence), CDR1 is SGHKS and CDR2 is YYEKEE. The CDR3 goes from the cysteine to the phenylalanine over 14 residues. Of the read, only the CDR3 DNA is kept; its 42 bases are in frame from base 1. To prepare the library, the immunoSEQ multiplex PCR assay was applied. A mixture of 60 forward primers for TCR Vbeta segments and 13 reverse primers for TCR Jbeta segments was used in the multiplex PCR. Amplification of the CDR3 region of rearranged TCR beta genes was performed with a multiplex PCR assay on genomic DNA. The Illumina HiSeq System was used to sequence the amplified TCR beta libraries as 87-base-pair reads. The original methods were these. A later analysis counted approximately 76 million unique TCR beta chains across the 550 to 750 repertoires, and 10 million to 11 million of these chains were shared by at least two donors. To remove PCR and sequencing errors, raw reads were error-corrected and collapsed into unique sequences using a nearest-neighbor algorithm that merged closely related sequences. Alignment of CDR3 sequences to IMGT reference sequences was used to assign V, D and J gene segments. Each retained sequence needed at least a six-nucleotide match to both a V gene segment and a J gene segment. Rearrangements were called productive when the CDR3 lacked stop codons and stayed in frame with V and J; all others were non-productive. CDR3 was defined according to IMGT convention as the region running from the second conserved V-encoded cysteine to the conserved J-encoded phenylalanine. In an earlier analysis of 500 to 650 of the donors, sequences lacking an unambiguous match to a single V gene segment were excluded. An earlier analysis of under 750 of the donors called V segments functional above 56.7% productive rearrangements and segregating when the between-donor standard deviation exceeded 5%. A statistical classification framework was developed to diagnose cytomegalovirus status using the catalog of TCR beta chain sequences. In a later analysis, TCR nucleotide sequences were compared against IMGT/GENE-DB human TR gene sequences so that V and J genes could be assigned. The TCRdist pipeline was used in a later analysis to assign CDR3 sequences and most-parsimonious VDJ recombination scenarios. In a later analysis, every TCR beta chain was defined by the combination of its CDR3 amino acid sequence and its V-gene family, and reads without a unique V-gene family were dropped. A later analysis removed roughly 590 highly shared, low-generation-probability nucleotide sequences to deal with suspected cross-contamination and a sequencing artifact. In a later analysis, a clonal expansion index for each public chain was calculated from normalized within-repertoire ranks of inferred template counts. A later analysis computed generation probabilities with a VDJ recombination model fitted to out-of-frame rearrangements, and checked the results against IGoR. In a later analysis, hypergeometric tests were used to score TCR-TCR, TCR-HLA and TCR-CMV co-occurrence, with a repertoire-size bias correction applied to TCR pairs. False discovery rates were estimated in a later analysis by permuting HLA or CMV assignments 20 times. In a later analysis, co-occurring TCRs were grouped using DBSCAN, and TCRdist sequence similarity was added for clustering within HLA-allele-positive subsets. Repertoires with fewer than 30,000 or more than 120,000 public chains, plus five repertoires with anomalous nucleotide sharing, were excluded from co-occurrence clustering. TCRdb limited this immuneACCESS table to in-frame rearrangements with V and J called. A share of clones is missing; checked studies link under half to unresolved V genes, and the rest is unexplained. V, J and clone size are taken as reported in that table, and D and trimming were inferred from the DNA itself. The sample table holds 200,000 or so clones, of which roughly 68% were seen once. Less than 3% of the sample is in the top ten clones.

Recombination linked TRBV5-5 to TRBJ1-1; no D gene can be assigned with confidence. Source material: PBMCs. The TCR comes from a man aged 40-50 years in good health and CMV-seropositive. The CDR3 protein is CASSLKAGNTEAFF. The DNA is TGTGCCAGCAGCCTCAAGGCGGGGAACACTGAAGCTTTCTTT. Reference TRBV5-5 and TRBJ1-1 genes cover what lies past the CDR3, so the full variable domain is DAGVTQSPTHLIKTRGQQVTLRCSPISGHKSVSWYQQVLGQGPQFIFQYYEKEERGRGNFPDRFSARQFPNYSSELNVNALLLGDSALYLCASSLKAGNTEAFFGQGTRLTVV.